This T cell receptor beta chain came from a study of blood T cell repertoires in COVID-19. For the study at large: The United States, Italy and Spain supplied acute and convalescent COVID-19 samples.

Study processing details: The authors estimated nucleated cell counts from reference gene primer amplification. Repertoires were generated with immunoSEQ multiplex PCR, while TCRdb's copy carries only in-frame clones and drops some. V and J calls and clone size come straight from that table; D and trimming were deduced from the DNA. The sample lists 380,000 or so clones, approximately 86% occurring once. This clone was detected once. The CDR3 loop spans 16 amino acids. Trimming cost V 5 bases and J 2 bases; bases outside gene matches: 8. Per the germline V gene, CDR1 is SGHNT and CDR2 is YENEEA. Source material: peripheral blood. This TCR derives from a woman aged 55-75 years with COVID-19, enrolled during active disease. The chain uses TRBV11-3 and TRBJ2-3; TRBD2 aligns across 9 bases. The CDR3 protein is CASSRRAGGLTDTQYF. CDR3 nucleotide sequence: TGTGCCAGCAGCCGTCGAGCGGGGGGACTCACAGATACGCAGTATTTT.